Following are 14 T cell receptor beta chains from one sample sequenced in a study of response to subunit inactivated influenza vaccine. TCRdb processed the RT-PCR reads anew with MiXCR; each CDR3 protein has one entry. The repertoire holds about 700,000 distinct CDR3 sequences, with 15% to 18% as singletons. Specimen: PBMCs from blood, collected approximately 12 days after vaccination. These receptors came from a man aged 45 to 65 who received an inactivated influenza vaccine.

In its sample, this clonotype was seen a few times. The chain combines TRBV20-1 with TRBJ2-7; 7 nucleotides line up with TRBD2. The germline CDR1 and CDR2 sequences are DFQATT and SNEGSKA (reference sequence). This CDR3 has 14 amino acids. After removal of 5 bases from V and 2 bases from J, the junction contained 9 bases not matched to a gene. CDR3 residues: CSAGRDYETYEQYF. CDR3 in DNA: TGCAGTGCTGGGAGGGACTATGAGACCTACGAGCAGTACTTC.

This clonotype has a count of ten or more. This chain links TRBV5-5 with TRBJ2-5; D is uncertain. CDR1 is SGHKS and CDR2 is YYEKEE in the germline V gene (reference sequence). There are 11 residues in the CDR3. Trimming shortened V by 3 bases and J by 2 bases, and 2 bases separated the two germline ends. CDR3 amino acids: CASSWQETQYF. CDR3 DNA sequence: TGTGCCAGCAGCTGGCAAGAGACCCAGTACTTC.

This clonotype has just a few counts. The chain joins TRBV20-1 to TRBJ2-5; a weak D match, TRBD1 (6 bases). CDR1 is DFQATT, CDR2 SNEGSKA, per germline (reference sequence). The CDR3 loop spans 14 amino acids. Trimming cost V 3 bases and J 4 bases, with 15 bases left between them. CDR3 nucleotides: TGCAGTGCTAGTCTGGAAACAGGGCGAGAGACCCAGTACTTC. This encodes CSASLETGRETQYF.

This clonotype was detected ten times or more. The rearrangement links TRBV5-1 to TRBJ1-4, with D possibly TRBD1 on 5 matching bases. The CDR3 runs 14 residues. Germline V gives CDR1 SGHRS, CDR2 YFSETQ. V shed 4 bases and J shed 4 bases, with 11 bases lying between them. The CDR3: CASSREGINEKLFF. DNA of the CDR3: TGCGCCAGCAGCCGTGAGGGGATTAATGAAAAACTGTTTTTT.

The chain uses TRBV5-6 and TRBJ2-1, with a possible D match to TRBD2 (5 bases). V gave up 3 bases and J gave up 7 bases, with 23 bases separating them. This CDR3 spans 17 amino acids. Looked up from germline, CDR1 is SGHDT and CDR2 is YYEEEE. CDR3 nucleotides: TGTGCCAGCAGCTCCGAGGAAATGACGGGATTGGAAAATGAGCAGTTCTTC. It specifies CASSSEEMTGLENEQFF.

The chain uses TRBV15 and TRBJ1-3; no definite D call. There are 15 residues in the CDR3. Deletions cut 3 bases from V and 0 bases from J, with 9 bases between. The germline V gene has CDR1 LNHNV and CDR2 YYDKDF (reference sequence). DNA of the CDR3: TGTGCCACCAGCAGGGACTCTGGCTCTGGAAACACCATATATTTT. This translates into CATSRDSGSGNTIYF.

This clonotype showed up just a few times. The rearrangement joins TRBV18 to TRBJ1-4; TRBD1 matches 7 bases. The CDR3 spans 15 residues. Germline lookup yields CDR1 KGHSH and CDR2 LQKENI. V gave up 4 bases and J gave up 4 bases; unmatched junction bases: 6. CDR3 loop: CASSLRDSVNEKLFF. DNA for the CDR3: TGTGCCAGCTCACTACGGGACAGCGTTAATGAAAAACTGTTTTTT.

This clonotype was counted only a few times. The chain links TRBV6-6 to TRBJ1-5; no definite D call. The V end lost 6 bases, the J end lost 6 bases, and 12 bases lay between the germline ends. The germline V gene has CDR1 MNHNY and CDR2 SVGAGI (reference sequence). The CDR3 sequence is 13 residues long. CDR3 region: CASSPSYVQPQHF. The CDR3 DNA reads as TGTGCCAGCAGCCCTTCCTACGTTCAGCCCCAGCATTTT.

The chain employs TRBV28 and TRBJ2-3; 9 bases agree with TRBD1. Trimming took 5 bases from V and 3 from J; bases not matched to a gene: 6. The CDR3 runs to 15 residues. Germline V gene data show CDR1 as MDHEN and CDR2 as SYDVKM. As DNA, the CDR3 is TGTGCCAGCAGTGTCCCGGGACAGGGTACAGATACGCAGTATTTT. Translation: CASSVPGQGTDTQYF.

J is TRBJ2-1 and V is TRBV7-3; 8 bases map to TRBD2. Germline CDR1 and CDR2: SGHTA and FQGTGA. The CDR3 spans 14 residues. The junction had 7 bases not matched to a gene; V was cut back by 5 bases and J by 7 bases. CDR3 bases: TGTGCCAGCAGCCTCAGCGGGAGAGTTAATGAGCAGTTCTTC. Amino acid sequence: CASSLSGRVNEQFF.

This clonotype has more than one count but fewer than ten. The gene calls are TRBV3-1 and TRBJ2-3; 9 nucleotides align to TRBD2. The CDR3 is made up of 18 amino acids. V was clipped by 4 bases and J by 2 bases; unmatched bases: 13. Germline V gives CDR1 LGHDT, CDR2 YNNKEL (reference sequence). In DNA form, the CDR3 reads TGTGCCAGCAGCCTGGGAAGCGGGGGGCTATCTTACACAGATACGCAGTATTTT. Its protein is CASSLGSGGLSYTDTQYF.

In this sample, this clonotype turned up a few times. The rearrangement uses TRBV28 and TRBJ2-5, with 8 bases that match TRBD1. CDR3 length: 17 residues. Germline CDR1 MDHEN, CDR2 SYDVKM. The junction had 11 bases not matched to a gene; V was cut back by 2 bases and J by 3 bases. The CDR3 region has the DNA TGTGCCAGCAGTTTAAGTTTCGGACAGGGCATCAAAGAGACCCAGTACTTC. Residues: CASSLSFGQGIKETQYF.

The chain has TRBV12-3 or TRBV12-4 and TRBJ1-1, with no clear D. This CDR3 region has 11 residues. The V and J ends lost 2 bases and 3 bases respectively, with 1 base between them. The CDR3 protein is CASSLHTEAFF. The CDR3, as DNA: TGTGCCAGCAGTTTACACACTGAAGCTTTCTTT.

In its sample, this clonotype was seen a few times. This chain connects TRBV10-3 to TRBJ2-2, with 13 bases aligning to TRBD2. CDR1 is ENHRY and CDR2 is SYGVKD in the germline V gene. The CDR3 sequence is 14 residues long. Trimming took 11 bases from V and 4 from J; bases not matched to a gene: 4. The DNA for the CDR3 is TGTGCCTCTGGACTAGCGGGAGCCACCGGGGAGCTGTTTTTT. Its translation: CASGLAGATGELFF.